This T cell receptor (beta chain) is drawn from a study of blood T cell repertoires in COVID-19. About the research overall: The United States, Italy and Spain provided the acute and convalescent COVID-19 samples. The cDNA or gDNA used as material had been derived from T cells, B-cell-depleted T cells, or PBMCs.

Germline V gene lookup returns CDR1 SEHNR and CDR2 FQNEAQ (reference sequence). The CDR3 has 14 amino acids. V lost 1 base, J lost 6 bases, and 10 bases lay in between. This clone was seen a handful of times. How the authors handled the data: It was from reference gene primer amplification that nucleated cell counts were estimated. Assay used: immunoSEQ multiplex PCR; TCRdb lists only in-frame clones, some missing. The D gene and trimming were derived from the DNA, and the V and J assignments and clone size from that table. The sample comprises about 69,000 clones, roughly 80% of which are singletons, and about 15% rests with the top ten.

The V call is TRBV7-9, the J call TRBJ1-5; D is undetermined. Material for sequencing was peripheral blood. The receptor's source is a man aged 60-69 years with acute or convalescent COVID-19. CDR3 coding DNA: TGTGCCAGCAGCTTAGTGAGTGGTTTTCAGCCCCAGCATTTT. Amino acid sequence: CASSLVSGFQPQHF.